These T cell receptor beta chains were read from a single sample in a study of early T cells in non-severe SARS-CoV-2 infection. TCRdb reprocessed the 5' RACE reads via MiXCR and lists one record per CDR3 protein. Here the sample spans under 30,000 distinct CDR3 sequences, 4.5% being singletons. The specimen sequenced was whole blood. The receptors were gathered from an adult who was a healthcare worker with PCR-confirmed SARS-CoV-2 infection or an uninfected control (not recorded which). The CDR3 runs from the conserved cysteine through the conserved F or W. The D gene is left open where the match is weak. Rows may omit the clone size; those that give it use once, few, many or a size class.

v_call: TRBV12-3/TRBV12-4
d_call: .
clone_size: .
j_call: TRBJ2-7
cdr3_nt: TGTGCCAGCAGCTCCCGGGGCTCCTACGAGCAGTACTTC
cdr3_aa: CASSSRGSYEQYF

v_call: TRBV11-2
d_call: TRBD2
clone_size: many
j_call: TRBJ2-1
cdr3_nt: TGTGCCAGCAGCTTAGGGCTAGCGGGGCAGTACAATGAGCAGTTCTTC
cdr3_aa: CASSLGLAGQYNEQFF

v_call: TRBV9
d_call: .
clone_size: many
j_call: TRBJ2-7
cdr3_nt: TGTGCCAGCAGCGGTCCCCAGGGGATCTACGAGCAGTACTTC
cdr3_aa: CASSGPQGIYEQYF

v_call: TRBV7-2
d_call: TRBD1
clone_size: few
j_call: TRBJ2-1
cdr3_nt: TGTGCCAGCAGCTGGGACAGGGGGCGCGACAATGAGCAGTTCTTC
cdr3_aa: CASSWDRGRDNEQFF

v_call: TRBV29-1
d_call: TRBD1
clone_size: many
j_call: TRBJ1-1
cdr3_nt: TGCAGCGTTGGCCAGGGGGGCGCTGAAGCTTTCTTT
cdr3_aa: CSVGQGGAEAFF

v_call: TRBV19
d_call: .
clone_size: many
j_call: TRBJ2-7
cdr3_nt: TGTGCCAGTAGTCCTTGGACCCAGGGGGAGCAGTACTTC
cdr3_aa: CASSPWTQGEQYF

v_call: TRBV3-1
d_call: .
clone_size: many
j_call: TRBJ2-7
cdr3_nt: TGTGCCAGCAGCTCCGGGGGGCCTAGGTACGAGCAGTACTTC
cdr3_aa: CASSSGGPRYEQYF

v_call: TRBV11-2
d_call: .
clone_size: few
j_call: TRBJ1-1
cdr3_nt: TGTGCCAGCAGCTTTAGAGGTAATCGTGCTTTCTTT
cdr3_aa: CASSFRGNRAFF

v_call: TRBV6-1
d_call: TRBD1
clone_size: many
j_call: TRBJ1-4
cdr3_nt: TGTGCCAGCAGTGAAGCGCTTTTCGGACAGGGTGATTACAATGAAAAACTGTTTTTT
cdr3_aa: CASSEALFGQGDYNEKLFF

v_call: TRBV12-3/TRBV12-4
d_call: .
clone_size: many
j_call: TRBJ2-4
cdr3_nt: TGTGCCAGCAGTCCCCTCACCAAAAACATTCAGTACTTC
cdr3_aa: CASSPLTKNIQYF

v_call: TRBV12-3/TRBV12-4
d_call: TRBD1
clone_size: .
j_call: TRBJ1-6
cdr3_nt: TGTGCCAGCAGTCGACCCGGGACAGGGGGCAGCTATAATTCACCCCTCCACTTT
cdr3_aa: CASSRPGTGGSYNSPLHF

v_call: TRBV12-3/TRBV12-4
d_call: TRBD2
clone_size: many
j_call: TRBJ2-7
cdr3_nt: TGTGCCATCCAGCTGGGGGGGTCCGAGCAGTACTTC
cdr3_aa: CAIQLGGSEQYF

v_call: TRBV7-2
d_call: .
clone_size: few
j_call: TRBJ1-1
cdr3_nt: TGTGCCAGCAGCTTCTCAGGGACCGGCACTGAAGCTTTCTTT
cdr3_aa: CASSFSGTGTEAFF

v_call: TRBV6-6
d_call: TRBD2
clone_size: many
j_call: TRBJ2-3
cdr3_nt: TGTGCCAGCAGCCGCGGGAGAAAGACAGATACGCAGTATTTT
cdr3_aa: CASSRGRKTDTQYF

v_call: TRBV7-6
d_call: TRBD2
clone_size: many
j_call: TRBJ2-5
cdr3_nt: TGTGCCAGCAGCCGACTAGCGGGAGTCGGAGAGACCCAGTACTTC
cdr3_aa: CASSRLAGVGETQYF

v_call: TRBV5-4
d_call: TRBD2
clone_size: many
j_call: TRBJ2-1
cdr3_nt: TGTGCCAGCAGCCCGGAGGGCGGGAGGACTTACAATGAGCAGTTCTTC
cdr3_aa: CASSPEGGRTYNEQFF

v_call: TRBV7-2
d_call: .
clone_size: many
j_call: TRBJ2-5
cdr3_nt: TGTGCCAGCAGCCGAGGGTCGGGACCCCTACAAGAGACCCAGTACTTC
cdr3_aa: CASSRGSGPLQETQYF

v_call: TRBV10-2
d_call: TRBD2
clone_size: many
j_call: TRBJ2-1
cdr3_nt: TGCGCCAGCAGTGAGCCCGGACTAGCGGGAGTCATGCCGTTCTTC
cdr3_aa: CASSEPGLAGVMPFF

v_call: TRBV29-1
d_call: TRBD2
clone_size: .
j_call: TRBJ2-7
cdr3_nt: TGCAGCGTTGTTGGTGCGGGAGGCCTCTCCTACGAGCAGTACTTC
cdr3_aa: CSVVGAGGLSYEQYF

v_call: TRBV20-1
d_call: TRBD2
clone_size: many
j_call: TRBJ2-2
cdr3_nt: TGCAGTGCTAGAGAAGCGGGGGGTCCCACCGGGGAGCTGTTTTTT
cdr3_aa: CSAREAGGPTGELFF

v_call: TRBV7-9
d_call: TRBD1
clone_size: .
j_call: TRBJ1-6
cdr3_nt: TGTGCCAGCAGCTTGGAAGCGCCCAACCTAGGACAGGGGGCTCTCAATTCACCCCTCCACTTT
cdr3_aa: CASSLEAPNLGQGALNSPLHF

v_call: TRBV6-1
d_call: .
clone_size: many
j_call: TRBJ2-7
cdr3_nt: TGTGCCAGCAGCCAAGTAAGGGGGGTCCAGGGCGAGCAGTACTTC
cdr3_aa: CASSQVRGVQGEQYF

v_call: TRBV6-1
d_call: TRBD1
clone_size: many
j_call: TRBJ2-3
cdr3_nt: TGTGCCAGCAGCTCCGGGACAGGATATGGAGATACGCAGTATTTT
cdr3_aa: CASSSGTGYGDTQYF

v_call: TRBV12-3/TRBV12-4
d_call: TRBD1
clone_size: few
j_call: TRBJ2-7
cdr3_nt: TGTGCCAGTGCCCGGGACAGGGGGCGCTCCGAGCAGTACTTC
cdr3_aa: CASARDRGRSEQYF

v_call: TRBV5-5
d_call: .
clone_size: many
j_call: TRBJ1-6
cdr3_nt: TGTGCCAGCAGCCCGGGACTAGAGGATTCACCCCTCCACTTT
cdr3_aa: CASSPGLEDSPLHF

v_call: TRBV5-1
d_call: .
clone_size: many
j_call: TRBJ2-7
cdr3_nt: TGCGCCAGCCGGTTTGGGGTCTCCTCCTACGAGCAGTACTTC
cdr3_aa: CASRFGVSSYEQYF

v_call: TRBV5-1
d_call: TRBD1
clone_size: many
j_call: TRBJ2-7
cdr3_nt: TGCGCCAGCAGCCCCTCAATACCGACAGGGTCATACAGACCCTACGAGCAGTACTTC
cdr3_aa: CASSPSIPTGSYRPYEQYF

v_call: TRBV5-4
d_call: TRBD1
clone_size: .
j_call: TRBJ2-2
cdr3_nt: TGTGCCAGCAGCTCGGGACAGGGTAGAGCCACCGGGGAGCTGTTTTTT
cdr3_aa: CASSSGQGRATGELFF

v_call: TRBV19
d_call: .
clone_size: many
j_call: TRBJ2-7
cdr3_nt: TGTGCCAGTAGTATAGATGTGAACTACGAGCAGTACTTC
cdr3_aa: CASSIDVNYEQYF

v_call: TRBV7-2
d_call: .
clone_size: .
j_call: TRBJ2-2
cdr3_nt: TGTGCCAGCAGCCCCAATTTTGACACCGGGGAGCTGTTTTTT
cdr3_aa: CASSPNFDTGELFF

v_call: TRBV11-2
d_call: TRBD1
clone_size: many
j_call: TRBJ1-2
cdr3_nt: TGTGCCAGCAGCTTACGGACAGGGTTGGATGGCTACACCTTC
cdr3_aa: CASSLRTGLDGYTF

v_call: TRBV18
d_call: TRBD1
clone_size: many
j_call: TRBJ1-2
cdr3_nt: TGTGCCAGCTCACCTGGACAGGGGACTAACTATGGCTACACCTTC
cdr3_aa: CASSPGQGTNYGYTF

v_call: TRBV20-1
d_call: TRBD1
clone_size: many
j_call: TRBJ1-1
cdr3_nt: TGCAGTGCTAGAGATTCGGCGGGACAGGGCCTTTTTCCTGAAGCTTTCTTT
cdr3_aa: CSARDSAGQGLFPEAFF

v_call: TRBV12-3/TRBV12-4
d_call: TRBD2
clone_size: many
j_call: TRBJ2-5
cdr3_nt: TGTGCCAGCAGTTCCGGGACTAGCGGGAAGGAGACCCAGTACTTC
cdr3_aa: CASSSGTSGKETQYF

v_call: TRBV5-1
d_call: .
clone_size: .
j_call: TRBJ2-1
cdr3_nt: TGCGCCAGCTCCCTCGGAGCCCGGGACAATGAGCAGTTCTTC
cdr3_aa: CASSLGARDNEQFF

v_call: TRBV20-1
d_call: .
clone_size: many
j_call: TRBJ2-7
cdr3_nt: TGCAGTGCTAGACAGTCGAGCTCCTACGAGCAGTACTTC
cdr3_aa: CSARQSSSYEQYF

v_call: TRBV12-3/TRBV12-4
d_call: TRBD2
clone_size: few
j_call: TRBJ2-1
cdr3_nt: TGTGCCAGCAGCCCCAGACGGGGGGGCAATGAGCAGTTCTTC
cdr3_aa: CASSPRRGGNEQFF

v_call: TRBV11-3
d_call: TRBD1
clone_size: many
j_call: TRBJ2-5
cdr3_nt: TGTGCCAGCAGCCATCACAGGGGTGATACCCAGTACTTC
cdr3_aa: CASSHHRGDTQYF

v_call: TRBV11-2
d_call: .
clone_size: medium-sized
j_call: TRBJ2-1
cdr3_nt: TGTGCCAGCAGCTTAGAAAGGGGGACAAATGAGCAGTTCTTC
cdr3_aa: CASSLERGTNEQFF

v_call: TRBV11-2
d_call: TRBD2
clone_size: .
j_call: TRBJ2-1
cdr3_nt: TGTGCCAGCAGCTCCGGACTAGCGGGAAGTAGGAATGAGCAGTTCTTC
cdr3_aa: CASSSGLAGSRNEQFF

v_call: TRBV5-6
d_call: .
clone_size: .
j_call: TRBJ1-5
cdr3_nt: TGTGCCAGCAGCTATACAGGGCGACAGCCCCAGCATTTT
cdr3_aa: CASSYTGRQPQHF

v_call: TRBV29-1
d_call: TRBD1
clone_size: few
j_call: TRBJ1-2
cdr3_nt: TGCAGCGTTGAAAGGGGGCGGGAGCCCTATGGCTACACCTTC
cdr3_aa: CSVERGREPYGYTF

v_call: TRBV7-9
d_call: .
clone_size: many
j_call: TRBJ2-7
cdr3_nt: TGTGCCAGCAGCTTACGGTACGAGCAGTACTTC
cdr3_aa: CASSLRYEQYF

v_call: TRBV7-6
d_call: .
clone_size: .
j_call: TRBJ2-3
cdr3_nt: TGTGCCAGCAGCACACTAGAGGGAAGCACAGATACGCAGTATTTT
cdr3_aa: CASSTLEGSTDTQYF

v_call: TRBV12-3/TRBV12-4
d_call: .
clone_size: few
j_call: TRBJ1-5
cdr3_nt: TGTGCCAGCAGTGGGGCCACCCTTAGCAATCAGCCCCAGCATTTT
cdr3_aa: CASSGATLSNQPQHF

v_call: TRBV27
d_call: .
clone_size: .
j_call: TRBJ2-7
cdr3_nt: TGTGCCAGCAGTTTTTTAAGGGGAACTAGCTCCTACGAGCAGTACTTC
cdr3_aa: CASSFLRGTSSYEQYF

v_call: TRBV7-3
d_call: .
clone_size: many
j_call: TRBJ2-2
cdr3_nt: TGTGCCAGCAGCTTATCCAGGGATCTGGCCGGGGAGCTGTTTTTT
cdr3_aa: CASSLSRDLAGELFF

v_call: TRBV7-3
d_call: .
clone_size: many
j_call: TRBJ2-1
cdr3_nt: TGTGCCAGCAGCTTGACAGGAGGGAACAATGAGCAGTTCTTC
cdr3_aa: CASSLTGGNNEQFF